These T cell receptor beta chains were read from a single sample in a study of graft-versus-host responses after intestinal transplantation. Which antigens these TCRs recognize remains unknown. Sequencing used immunoSEQ multiplex PCR; TCRdb keeps in-frame clones, though not all of them. The table shows tens of thousands of clones, with about 90% occurring only once. Here the sequenced sample was unstimulated CD8+ T cells sorted from spleen or lymph node cells, taken before transplant. These TCRs come from a human donor who was the organ donor for an intestinal transplant. Each CDR3 is given with its conserved first and last residue. D genes are given only for firm matches. Clone sizes are given selectively: once, few, many, or a class where the clone is expanded.

CDR3 DNA: TGTGCCAGCAGCCCCCGAAGACTAGCGGGGGGCCAAGAGACCCAGTACTTC; CDR3 protein: CASSPRRLAGGQETQYF; J gene: TRBJ2-5; D gene: TRBD2; clone size: NA; V gene: TRBV7-9
CDR3 DNA: TGCAGCGTTGGCGGAGCTTTCTTT; CDR3 protein: CSVGGAFF; J gene: TRBJ1-1; D gene: NA; clone size: NA; V gene: TRBV29-1
CDR3 DNA: TGTGCCAGCAGCTACTTATTACAGGGGGGAGACGGCTACACCTTC; CDR3 protein: CASSYLLQGGDGYTF; J gene: TRBJ1-2; D gene: TRBD1; clone size: NA; V gene: TRBV9
CDR3 DNA: TGTGCCAGCAGCTTAGTGTCTAGCCCAATTACAGATGAAGCTTTCTTT; CDR3 protein: CASSLVSSPITDEAFF; J gene: TRBJ1-1; D gene: NA; clone size: NA; V gene: TRBV7-6
CDR3 DNA: TGTGCCAGCAGCGCCGGGGGCACCTTC; CDR3 protein: CASSAGGTF; J gene: TRBJ1-2; D gene: NA; clone size: NA; V gene: TRBV9
CDR3 DNA: TGTGCCAGCAGACTGCTAAGGGGGTCAGCCGGGGAGCTGTTTTTT; CDR3 protein: CASRLLRGSAGELFF; J gene: TRBJ2-2; D gene: NA; clone size: NA; V gene: TRBV27
CDR3 DNA: TGTGCCAGCAGTGACGGGCGGGGGGGCCACAATGAGCAGTTCTTC; CDR3 protein: CASSDGRGGHNEQFF; J gene: TRBJ2-1; D gene: TRBD2; clone size: NA; V gene: TRBV6-4
CDR3 DNA: TGTGCCAGCAGACTTTACGGGACACCTAGCAATCAGCCCCAGCATTTT; CDR3 protein: CASRLYGTPSNQPQHF; J gene: TRBJ1-5; D gene: NA; clone size: NA; V gene: TRBV28
CDR3 DNA: TGTGCCACCAGCATGGGGTCGGGGGACCCCACAGATACGCAGTATTTT; CDR3 protein: CATSMGSGDPTDTQYF; J gene: TRBJ2-3; D gene: NA; clone size: NA; V gene: TRBV15
CDR3 DNA: TGTGCCAGCAGCTCACAGGGGAGATGGTCTGAAGCTTTCTTT; CDR3 protein: CASSSQGRWSEAFF; J gene: TRBJ1-1; D gene: TRBD1; clone size: NA; V gene: TRBV9
CDR3 DNA: TGTGCCAGCAGAGAGGGGGGGACAGATACGCAGTATTTT; CDR3 protein: CASREGGTDTQYF; J gene: TRBJ2-3; D gene: NA; clone size: NA; V gene: TRBV11-2
CDR3 DNA: TGTGCCAGCAGTTTACTGCGGGAGGACACTGAAGCTTTCTTT; CDR3 protein: CASSLLREDTEAFF; J gene: TRBJ1-1; D gene: NA; clone size: NA; V gene: TRBV27
CDR3 DNA: TGTGCCAGCAGCTTGGAATACTCTGGAAACACCATATATTTT; CDR3 protein: CASSLEYSGNTIYF; J gene: TRBJ1-3; D gene: NA; clone size: NA; V gene: TRBV5-6
CDR3 DNA: TGCGCCAGCAGCCAAGGTCCAGGTCCGTACCAAGAGACCCAGTACTTC; CDR3 protein: CASSQGPGPYQETQYF; J gene: TRBJ2-5; D gene: NA; clone size: NA; V gene: TRBV4-3
CDR3 DNA: TGCGCCAGCAAGACAGCCCTATTGCCCCAGCATTTT; CDR3 protein: CASKTALLPQHF; J gene: TRBJ1-5; D gene: NA; clone size: NA; V gene: TRBV10-1
CDR3 DNA: TGTGCCAGCAGCTTCTCAGGGGGCGCGGTTTATGGCTACACCTTC; CDR3 protein: CASSFSGGAVYGYTF; J gene: TRBJ1-2; D gene: TRBD1; clone size: NA; V gene: TRBV11-2
CDR3 DNA: TGCAGCGTTGTTTCTAGTGTGATCCTAAATGAGCAGTTCTTC; CDR3 protein: CSVVSSVILNEQFF; J gene: TRBJ2-1; D gene: NA; clone size: NA; V gene: TRBV29-1
CDR3 DNA: TGCGCCAGCAGCCAATATCGGAACGGGGGGGCCGCAGATACGCAGTATTTT; CDR3 protein: CASSQYRNGGAADTQYF; J gene: TRBJ2-3; D gene: TRBD2; clone size: NA; V gene: TRBV4-3
CDR3 DNA: TGCGCCAGCAGTGAGGTTGGCTTTCCGGGGGGCACTGAAGCTTTCTTT; CDR3 protein: CASSEVGFPGGTEAFF; J gene: TRBJ1-1; D gene: NA; clone size: NA; V gene: TRBV10-2
CDR3 DNA: TGTGCCAGTAGTAAGGACAGCCTTTGGACTAGCTCCTATAATTCACCCCTCCACTTT; CDR3 protein: CASSKDSLWTSSYNSPLHF; J gene: TRBJ1-6; D gene: NA; clone size: NA; V gene: TRBV19
CDR3 DNA: TGTGCCAGCAGTGATCCCGGTGTGAAAGGGGACAGGGGGCAGGATGGCTACACCTTC; CDR3 protein: CASSDPGVKGDRGQDGYTF; J gene: TRBJ1-2; D gene: TRBD1; clone size: NA; V gene: TRBV28
CDR3 DNA: NA; CDR3 protein: CASSVGTGITDTQYF; J gene: TRBJ2-3; D gene: NA; clone size: NA; V gene: TRBV19
CDR3 DNA: TGCGCCAGCAGCCAAGATCGTGGGACAGGGGGTACGGGAAACACCATATATTTT; CDR3 protein: CASSQDRGTGGTGNTIYF; J gene: TRBJ1-3; D gene: TRBD1; clone size: NA; V gene: TRBV4-1
CDR3 DNA: TGTGCCAGCAGCTCCCAGCGGGGGGTGGACGAGCAGTTCTTC; CDR3 protein: CASSSQRGVDEQFF; J gene: TRBJ2-1; D gene: TRBD2; clone size: NA; V gene: TRBV9
CDR3 DNA: TGTGCCACCAGCGACAGATTCACAGATACGCAGTATTTT; CDR3 protein: CATSDRFTDTQYF; J gene: TRBJ2-3; D gene: NA; clone size: NA; V gene: TRBV15
CDR3 DNA: TGCGCCAGCAGCTTGGGGACAGTCTACGGCTACACCTTC; CDR3 protein: CASSLGTVYGYTF; J gene: TRBJ1-2; D gene: NA; clone size: NA; V gene: TRBV5-1
CDR3 DNA: TGCGCCAGCAGCCAAGACCCGGGGACAGCTAACTATGGCTACACCTTC; CDR3 protein: CASSQDPGTANYGYTF; J gene: TRBJ1-2; D gene: TRBD1; clone size: NA; V gene: TRBV4-3
CDR3 DNA: TGTGCCAGCAGCCCTCCCCATAGCGGAGGGAATGAGCAGTTCTTC; CDR3 protein: CASSPPHSGGNEQFF; J gene: TRBJ2-1; D gene: NA; clone size: NA; V gene: TRBV9
CDR3 DNA: TGTGCCAGCAGCTTGGAAACAGGGTTTGACTATGGCTACACCTTC; CDR3 protein: CASSLETGFDYGYTF; J gene: TRBJ1-2; D gene: NA; clone size: NA; V gene: TRBV5-4
CDR3 DNA: TGTGCCAGCAGTTTTGGGGAGGACTATGGCTACACCTTC; CDR3 protein: CASSFGEDYGYTF; J gene: TRBJ1-2; D gene: NA; clone size: NA; V gene: TRBV27
CDR3 DNA: TGTGCCAGCACGGGGGGTACTGAAGCTTTCTTT; CDR3 protein: CASTGGTEAFF; J gene: TRBJ1-1; D gene: NA; clone size: NA; V gene: TRBV7-9
CDR3 DNA: TGTGCCACCAGTCCGACAGGGGGCTCTAGAAGCGTCCTGACTTTC; CDR3 protein: CATSPTGGSRSVLTF; J gene: TRBJ2-6; D gene: TRBD1; clone size: NA; V gene: TRBV15
CDR3 DNA: TGTGCCAGCAGTAGGAGCACCGGGGAGCTGTTTTTT; CDR3 protein: CASSRSTGELFF; J gene: TRBJ2-2; D gene: NA; clone size: NA; V gene: TRBV6-6
CDR3 DNA: TGTGCCAGCAGGAGTGAGAATCAGCCCCAGCATTTT; CDR3 protein: CASRSENQPQHF; J gene: TRBJ1-5; D gene: NA; clone size: NA; V gene: TRBV6-1
CDR3 DNA: TGTGCCAGCAGCGTAGGGGACAGCGGTAAAAACTATGGCTACACCTTC; CDR3 protein: CASSVGDSGKNYGYTF; J gene: TRBJ1-2; D gene: TRBD1; clone size: NA; V gene: TRBV9
CDR3 DNA: TGCGCCAGCAGCACCCGTGACAGGTATAATTCACCCCTCCACTTT; CDR3 protein: CASSTRDRYNSPLHF; J gene: TRBJ1-6; D gene: NA; clone size: NA; V gene: TRBV4-1
CDR3 DNA: TGTGCCAGCAGTACTAGCGATTCTAGCACAGATACGCAGTATTTT; CDR3 protein: CASSTSDSSTDTQYF; J gene: TRBJ2-3; D gene: TRBD2; clone size: NA; V gene: TRBV6-6
CDR3 DNA: TGTGCCACCAGCCCCCGGGGGGGGGCAGCAGATACGCAGTATTTT; CDR3 protein: CATSPRGGAADTQYF; J gene: TRBJ2-3; D gene: TRBD2; clone size: NA; V gene: TRBV15
CDR3 DNA: TGTGCCAGCAGTTTACTCTACACCGGGGAGCTGTTTTTT; CDR3 protein: CASSLLYTGELFF; J gene: TRBJ2-2; D gene: NA; clone size: NA; V gene: TRBV27
CDR3 DNA: TGTGCCAGCAGTCAGTCCACAGGAGAAGGCTACACCTTC; CDR3 protein: CASSQSTGEGYTF; J gene: TRBJ1-2; D gene: NA; clone size: few; V gene: TRBV6-6
CDR3 DNA: TGCGCCAGCAGGAAGCCAGGGGCCACAGATACGCAGTATTTT; CDR3 protein: CASRKPGATDTQYF; J gene: TRBJ2-3; D gene: NA; clone size: NA; V gene: TRBV5-1
CDR3 DNA: TGCGCCAGCAGCCAACCCCAGGGGACAGAGGGCACTGAAGCTTTCTTT; CDR3 protein: CASSQPQGTEGTEAFF; J gene: TRBJ1-1; D gene: TRBD1; clone size: NA; V gene: TRBV4-1
CDR3 DNA: TGTGCCAGCACAAGACAGCTTTCACCCCTCCACTTT; CDR3 protein: CASTRQLSPLHF; J gene: TRBJ1-6; D gene: NA; clone size: NA; V gene: TRBV6-5
CDR3 DNA: TGTGCCAGCAGCCAAGATTCCGAACAGGGGCAAGGCTACACCTTC; CDR3 protein: CASSQDSEQGQGYTF; J gene: TRBJ1-2; D gene: TRBD1; clone size: once; V gene: TRBV14
CDR3 DNA: TGCGCCAGCAGCCACGCCCGGGTGAGCGGGGACTCAGATACGCAGTATTTT; CDR3 protein: CASSHARVSGDSDTQYF; J gene: TRBJ2-3; D gene: TRBD2; clone size: once; V gene: TRBV4-1
CDR3 DNA: TGTGCCAGCAACCGGGGACTTTTTAGCTACACCTTC; CDR3 protein: CASNRGLFSYTF; J gene: TRBJ1-2; D gene: NA; clone size: NA; V gene: TRBV28
CDR3 DNA: TGCGCCAGCAGCCAAGAGGACAGGGACAATGGCTACACCTTC; CDR3 protein: CASSQEDRDNGYTF; J gene: TRBJ1-2; D gene: TRBD1; clone size: NA; V gene: TRBV4-3